The next 23 T cell receptor beta chains were all read from a single sample in a study of OX40 agonist ivuxolimab in advanced cancers. The library was built by means of the immunoSEQ multiplex PCR assay. TCRdb carries this immuneACCESS record with in-frame sequences only. Its versions omit some clonotypes, under half of them owing to an unresolved V gene in the studies checked, with the rest unexplained. The sample includes about 49,000 clones, with around four fifths observed a single time. In total, the top ten clones hold roughly 1.7% of the sample. Specimen: CD4+ or CD8+ T cells sorted from blood, collected in a trial of the OX40 agonist ivuxolimab. These receptors were obtained from an adult with an advanced solid tumor such as melanoma, head and neck, liver or kidney cancer.

The rearrangement uses TRBV27 and TRBJ2-3, with D possibly TRBD1 on 6 matching bases. This CDR3 has 13 residues. V dropped 6 bases and J dropped 3 bases, with 10 bases sitting between them. In germline, CDR1 is MNHEY, CDR2 SMNVEV (reference sequence). CDR3 sequence: CASRRGGTDTQYF. The DNA for the CDR3 is TGTGCCAGCAGACGAGGGGGAACAGATACGCAGTATTTT.

Of note for this clone: Distinct nucleotide sequences in the sample also encode this CDR3. V gene TRBV4-1 combines with J gene TRBJ1-4; D is perhaps TRBD1 (6 bases). The CDR3 length is 17 residues. Looked up from germline, CDR1 is MGHRA and CDR2 is YSYEKL. Between the trimmed V and J ends, which lost 3 bases and 15 bases, there was a span of 29 bases. The CDR3 protein is CASSQEEAEEGEWSLFF. The CDR3 DNA reads TGCGCCAGCAGCCAGGAAGAGGCCGAGGAGGGGGAATGGAGTTTGTTTTTT.

The chain carries TRBV2 and TRBJ2-2; a weak D match, TRBD2 (5 bases). The CDR3 is 15 amino acids. Germline loops: CDR1 SNHLY, CDR2 FYNNEI. The V gene lost 7 bases and the J gene lost 1 base, with 13 bases spanning the gap. The CDR3 nucleotides are TGTGCCAGCACCGAACGGACTCTGAACACCGGGGAGCTGTTTTTT. Translating gives CASTERTLNTGELFF.

The rearrangement uses TRBV15 and TRBJ2-5; 7 positions match TRBD1. This CDR3 comprises 16 residues. V lost 1 base to trimming and J lost 1 base; unmatched junction nucleotides: 6. CDR1 LNHNV and CDR2 YYDKDF come from the germline V gene (reference sequence). CDR3 nucleotide sequence: TGTGCCACCAGCAGAGTCACCGGGACAGCCCAAGAGACCCAGTACTTC. Amino acids: CATSRVTGTAQETQYF.

The chain employs TRBV29-1 and TRBJ2-5, with D tentatively TRBD2 (6 bases). CDR1 is SQVTM, CDR2 ANQGSEA, per germline. V lost 8 bases to trimming and J lost 4 bases, with 14 bases between them. The CDR3 totals 12 residues. CDR3: CSPGGLRETQYF. CDR3 DNA sequence: TGCAGCCCTGGGGGACTCAGAGAGACCCAGTACTTC.

The chain combines TRBV5-1 with TRBJ1-2; D might be TRBD1 (6 bases). Trimming stripped 2 bases from V and 4 bases from J, with 12 bases between. Germline CDR1 is SGHRS and CDR2 is YFSETQ. The CDR3 spans 14 residues. CDR3 DNA: TGCGCCAGCAGCTTTTCTGACAGGCGCTATGGCTACACCTTC. Its translation: CASSFSDRRYGYTF. Together with reference TRBV5-1 and TRBJ1-2, the CDR3 gives the full variable domain: KAGVTQTPRYLIKTRGQQVTLSCSPISGHRSVSWYQQTPGQGLQFLFEYFSETQRNKGNFPGRFSGRQFSNSRSEMNVSTLELGDSALYLCASSFSDRRYGYTFGSGTRLTVV.

The chain is built from TRBV15 and TRBJ1-2; weak D call: TRBD1 (5 bases). V lost 5 bases to trimming and J lost 7 bases, with 17 bases between them. Germline CDR1 LNHNV, CDR2 YYDKDF (reference sequence). The CDR3 consists of 14 residues. The CDR3 DNA is TGTGCCACCAGCCCACCTCTCGCTGGGGGTGGCTACACCTTC. This translates into CATSPPLAGGGYTF.

V gene TRBV6-6 combines with J gene TRBJ2-7; D is uncertain. V lost 2 bases, J lost 9 bases, and 20 bases lay in between. The germline V gene encodes CDR1 MNHNY and CDR2 SVGAGI (reference sequence). The CDR3 totals 15 residues. Written as DNA, the CDR3 is TGTGCCAGCAGTTACGAAAGGAAGGGCGTAGTGGGGCAGTACTTC. Translating gives CASSYERKGVVGQYF.

This clone was counted a few times. V usage is TRBV5-4 and J usage is TRBJ2-5; D is unclear. The CDR3 has 13 amino acids. V dropped 0 bases and J dropped 2 bases, with 5 bases sitting between them. Germline loops: CDR1 SGHNT, CDR2 YYREEE (reference sequence). The CDR3 DNA follows: TGTGCCAGCAGCTTGGACCTTCAAGAGACCCAGTACTTC. This codes for CASSLDLQETQYF.

This chain links TRBV5-1 with TRBJ2-2, with 7 nucleotides matching TRBD1. Germline values: CDR1 SGHRS, CDR2 YFSETQ. V was pared by 3 bases and J by 7 bases, with 6 bases of the junction left unmatched. CDR3 length equals 14 residues. The CDR3 region has the DNA TGCGCCAGCAGCTATGGACGGGACAGCGGGGAGCTGTTTTTT. It codes for CASSYGRDSGELFF.

The V call is TRBV29-1, the J call TRBJ2-3; D call uncertain. V lost 2 bases, J lost 10 bases, and 7 bases lay in between. The germline V gene has CDR1 SQVTM and CDR2 ANQGSEA. The CDR3 is made up of 10 amino acids. The CDR3 bases are TGCAGCGTTGAAATAGGGTCGCAGTATTTT. The encoded protein is CSVEIGSQYF.

The chain couples TRBV4-3 to TRBJ2-3; 10 bases are a match to TRBD2. The CDR3 loop spans 19 amino acids. The germline gives CDR1 LGHNA, CDR2 YSLEER. With 0 bases clipped from V and 0 bases from J, the junction kept 9 bases outside the gene matches. Here the CDR3 reads CASSQDRLAGETSTDTQYF. In DNA form, the CDR3 reads TGCGCCAGCAGCCAAGATAGGCTAGCGGGAGAAACTAGCACAGATACGCAGTATTTT.

This clone was counted between two and nine times. This sequence joins TRBV28 and TRBJ1-5, with 7 bases aligning to TRBD1. Germline lookup yields CDR1 MDHEN and CDR2 SYDVKM. Trimming took 8 bases from V and 2 from J; bases not matched to a gene: 9. The CDR3 is 15 residues long. The CDR3 sequence is CASVEGAVGNQPQHF. The CDR3, as DNA: TGTGCCAGCGTCGAGGGGGCAGTTGGCAATCAGCCCCAGCATTTT.

The V call is TRBV28, the J call TRBJ2-5, with D possibly matching TRBD1 (6 bases). V lost 8 bases, J lost 7 bases, and 17 bases lay in between. Germline CDR1 MDHEN, CDR2 SYDVKM. This CDR3 region has 13 residues. For the CDR3, the DNA is TGTGCCAGCCAGGGGACCCCCGTTGTGACCCAGTACTTC. Residues: CASQGTPVVTQYF. The full variable domain, completed using reference TRBV28 and TRBJ2-5, is DVKVTQSSRYLVKRTGEKVFLECVQDMDHENMFWYRQDPGLGLRLIYFSYDVKMKEKGDIPEGYSVSREKKERFSLILESASTNQTSMYLCASQGTPVVTQYFGPGTRLLVL.

The chain is built from TRBV28 and TRBJ1-2, with D tentatively TRBD1 (5 bases). V was clipped by 1 base and J by 4 bases, with 13 bases between them. There are 15 residues in the CDR3. Germline V gene sequence: CDR1 MDHEN, CDR2 SYDVKM. CDR3 DNA sequence: TGTGCCAGCAGTTTATTGGGCAGGGAAGGCTATGGCTACACCTTC. This translates into CASSLLGREGYGYTF.

This clone counts as medium-sized. V and J are TRBV9 and TRBJ1-2; D perhaps matches TRBD1 (5 bases). Trimming left V 2 bases short and J 3 bases short, with 11 bases between. This CDR3 has 14 residues. Germline lookup yields CDR1 SGDLS and CDR2 YYNGEE. The CDR3 spells CASSVDRGHYGYTF. The CDR3 DNA follows: TGTGCCAGCAGCGTTGATAGGGGCCACTATGGCTACACCTTC.

The chain uses TRBV5-4 and TRBJ1-1; a weak D match, TRBD1 (5 bases). The germline V and J ends were trimmed by 0 bases and 4 bases, with 13 bases remaining between them. Germline V gives CDR1 SGHNT, CDR2 YYREEE (reference sequence). This CDR3 comprises 15 residues. The chain's CDR3 is CASSLVLGGGTEAFF. Here the CDR3 DNA reads TGTGCCAGCAGCTTGGTACTGGGGGGGGGCACTGAAGCTTTCTTT.

This chain joins TRBV7-8 and TRBJ2-1; TRBD1 is a possible D gene (6 bases). The CDR3 has 13 amino acids. Between the trimmed V and J ends, which lost 4 bases and 8 bases, there was a span of 12 bases. Looked up from germline, CDR1 is SGHVS and CDR2 is FQNEAQ. CDR3 nucleotide sequence: TGTGCCAGCAGCTCAACAGGGTACGATGAGCAGTTCTTC. Protein product: CASSSTGYDEQFF.

Concerning this clone itself: One end of the junction is discordant with germline, which a read error may explain. J is TRBJ2-1 and V is TRBV7-7; a possible D gene is TRBD2 (5 bases). The CDR3 is 12 amino acids. The germline CDR1 and CDR2 sequences are SSHAT and FNYEAQ (reference sequence). Here the CDR3 DNA reads TGTGCTAGCAGCTTAGTGGCGGGTGAGCAGTTCTTC. It translates to CASSLVAGEQFF.

The rearrangement uses TRBV19 and TRBJ2-5; D not certain. This CDR3 spans 11 amino acids. Germline V CDR1 and CDR2: LNHDA, SQIVND (reference sequence). V was clipped by 6 bases and J by 4 bases, with 6 bases between them. The CDR3 nucleotides are TGTGCCAGTAGGGTAGGAGAGACCCAGTACTTC. It yields the protein CASRVGETQYF.

The chain joins TRBV9 to TRBJ2-5, with TRBD1 matching over 7 bases. This CDR3 region has 13 residues. Per germline, CDR1 SGDLS and CDR2 YYNGEE. V trimming: 3 bases; J trimming: 2 bases; junction bases outside the gene matches: 1. CDR3 sequence (DNA): TGTGCCAGCAGCGCGGGACAGCAAGAGACCCAGTACTTC. Its protein is CASSAGQQETQYF.

As DNA, the CDR3 is TGTGCCAGCAGCTACGGGAACACCGGGGAGCTGTTTTTT. It codes for CASSYGNTGELFF. The chain couples TRBV5-8 to TRBJ2-2, with D unresolved. The germline CDR1 and CDR2 sequences are SGHTS and YDEGEE. The CDR3 extends over 13 amino acids. The V end was cut by 3 bases, the J end by 1 base, with 4 bases between.

J is TRBJ2-7 and V is TRBV6-1; 8 bases line up with TRBD1. Looked up from germline, CDR1 is MNHNS and CDR2 is SASEGT. The V gene end was trimmed by 10 bases and the J gene end by 2 bases; junction bases not matched to a gene: 7. The CDR3 is 13 amino acids. CDR3 coding DNA: TGTGCCACCCGGGACAGGACAACCTACGAGCAGTACTTC. It specifies CATRDRTTYEQYF.